Detailed here is one TCR beta chain. The specificity of this receptor is unknown. No base quality information exists; no much larger clone differs at one position. This record comes from a study of T cells in Graves' hyperthyroidism and ophthalmopathy (dated by TCRdb to between 2018 and 2021). Turning to the overall study: Peripheral blood was sampled at the time of initial diagnosis, prior to any treatment. To identify TCR V-J signatures that set the groups apart, the researchers used a discovery cohort of 90 to 100 patients, made up of around 42 with Graves' ophthalmopathy and 57 with stable Graves' hyperthyroidism. Prospective prediction of ophthalmopathy was tested in an independent validation cohort of 18 to 20 hyperthyroidism patients and 17 patients who later progressed to ophthalmopathy. For training and testing, the 80 to 100 patients in the discovery cohort were randomly divided in a 7:3 ratio. The study also compared thyroid tissue and blood T-cell repertoires from more than 5 Graves' hyperthyroidism patients. After sampling, hyperthyroidism patients received methimazole starting at 30 mg daily, and ophthalmopathy patients received high-dose intravenous methylprednisolone. According to the paper, TCR Vbeta CDR3 sequencing was carried out on 135 peripheral blood samples, which came from more than 40 ophthalmopathy, 75 or so hyperthyroidism and approximately 17 progressor patients. Study-wide conclusions, independent of this receptor: In cross-validation, a model built on a 13 V-J signature told ophthalmopathy apart from stable hyperthyroidism with 87.88% sensitivity and about 81% specificity, and in testing the same model reached 80%/75%. Blood samples also contained most of the expanded thyroid clonotypes (frequency above 0.001), which suggests that blood repertoires may reflect thyroid immune responses. During validation, the model predicted progression to ophthalmopathy a median of about 6.3 months ahead of onset, with approximately 70% sensitivity and roughly 72% specificity. No statistical method was used to set the sample size in advance, and investigators knew the group allocation.

Amplification of TCR beta CDR3 regions was carried out from RNA transcripts. A first-round RT-PCR of the TCR CDR3 used the HTBI primer set with the Qiagen OneStep RT-PCR kit. Libraries were constructed in a second round of multiplex PCR, after which size selection and purification were performed. Libraries were sequenced paired-end with 100 bp reads on an Illumina HiSeq2000. The authors processed their data as follows. SOAPnuke was used to process the raw data, with reads discarded if the reads contained adapters or uncalled bases, had a mean Phred below 15, or lacked an exact constant-primer or identifier match. High-quality paired reads were merged using COPE v1.2.5, and each unique nucleotide sequence was defined as a clonotype. Clonotypes were aligned to IMGT TRBV, TRBD and TRBJ reference segments using MiTCR v1.1. Only V-J combinations with frequency above 0.0001, covering roughly 99% of repertoires, were analysed. A TCS score was defined as the ratio of F50 (clonal expansion) to E x V (chaos), with BLOSUM62-based TCRdist applied between CDR3 peptides within each V-J. Welch's t-statistics and random forest reduced roughly 540 V-J features to around 14, which were used in a naive Bayes classifier (R e1071). The public sequencing data were trimmed at Q25 with fastp and processed into clonotypes with MiXCR by TCRdb, which kept only in-frame beta chains. When rows share a CDR3 protein, they turn into one entry using the most common DNA and genes. The V and J calls shown here were made by TCRdb, not taken from the authors' results. The sample records 360,000 or so distinct CDR3 sequences, 15% of which are singletons. Of the sample, roughly a fifth is held by the ten largest clones.

The V end gives up 0 bases and the J end 4 bases, leaving 6 bases in the junction not matched to a gene. The cysteine opens and the phenylalanine closes a CDR3 of 17 amino acids. The kept DNA is CDR3 alone, 51 bases in frame from the first base. Moderately to severely active disease, a Clinical Activity Score of at least 3, a NOSPECS grade of at least 4, and a duration under 3 months were present in ophthalmopathy patients. Patients with uncontrolled infections, other autoimmune diseases, pregnancy or lactation were excluded. Diagnoses were established on the basis of clinical symptoms, serum thyroxine and TRAb, thyroid ultrasound, and orbital computed tomography. Ficoll-Paque density gradient centrifugation was used to isolate PBMCs from around 10 ml of fresh peripheral blood. Trizol reagent was used to extract total RNA, and RNA quality was then checked on an Agilent 2100 Bioanalyzer.

The material sequenced was blood. This clonotype originated in a woman aged 55 to 70 with Graves' ophthalmopathy. The chain couples TRBV12-3 or TRBV12-4 to TRBJ2-2; the central 9 bases match TRBD1. The base sequence is TGTGCCAGCAGTTTAGCACAGGGGGCGCCGGGCACCGGGGAGCTGTTTTTT. Its protein is CASSLAQGAPGTGELFF.